The rows below give T cell receptor beta chains drawn from one sample of a study of T cells in Graves' hyperthyroidism and ophthalmopathy. One entry per CDR3 protein, called by TCRdb with MiXCR from the multiplex PCR reads. The repertoire has 600,000 to 900,000 distinct CDR3 sequences, less than 20% of them found once; the top ten carry under 9.5%. Sequencing was performed on blood. These receptors were taken from a man between 18 and 29 years old with Graves' hyperthyroidism. The CDR3 runs from the conserved cysteine through the conserved F or W. The D gene is left open where the match is weak. Expanded clones are given a class, and other clones once, few, many or no size at all.

j_gene	d_gene	v_gene	abundance	CDR3aa	CDR3nt
TRBJ1-5	.	TRBV19	.	CASSIEKQLSNQPQHF	TGTGCCAGTAGTATAGAAAAACAGCTCAGCAATCAGCCCCAGCATTTT
TRBJ2-5	TRBD1	TRBV29-1	few	CSVRDRDWETQYF	TGCAGCGTCCGGGACAGGGATTGGGAGACCCAGTACTTC
TRBJ1-5	.	TRBV3-1	many	CASSQDQSGQPQHF	TGTGCCAGCAGCCAAGATCAGTCAGGCCAGCCCCAGCATTTT
TRBJ2-2	TRBD2	TRBV7-6	many	CASSPRGGRAAGELFF	TGTGCCAGCAGCCCTAGGGGCGGGAGGGCCGCCGGGGAGCTGTTTTTT
TRBJ2-7	TRBD1	TRBV6-1	.	CASSQAPGGFYEQYF	TGTGCCAGCAGCCAAGCCCCAGGGGGCTTCTACGAGCAGTACTTC
TRBJ2-1	.	TRBV6-5	once	CASSYDFRPYNEQLF	TGTGCCAGCAGCTACGACTTTAGGCCCTACAATGAGCAGCTCTTC
TRBJ2-1	TRBD2	TRBV10-3	few	CAISPKSSGRWPWYNEQFF	TGTGCCATCAGTCCTAAATCTAGCGGGAGGTGGCCCTGGTACAATGAGCAGTTCTTC
TRBJ2-5	.	TRBV12-3/TRBV12-4	many	CASNQGGGSRETQYF	TGTGCCAGCAATCAAGGGGGCGGGAGTAGGGAGACCCAGTACTTC
TRBJ2-1	TRBD1	TRBV7-9	many	CASSLQGAIYNEQFF	TGTGCCAGCAGCTTGCAGGGGGCAATCTACAATGAGCAGTTCTTC
TRBJ2-2	.	TRBV6-1	.	CASTAGGGFPGELFF	TGTGCCAGCACGGCAGGAGGAGGTTTCCCCGGGGAGCTGTTTTTT
TRBJ1-1	.	TRBV7-6	many	CASTFLGQDKINTEAFF	TGTGCCAGCACCTTCCTGGGGCAAGACAAAATCAACACTGAAGCTTTCTTT
TRBJ2-3	TRBD2	TRBV9	.	CASSVYDGTSGRLDTQYF	TGTGCCAGCAGCGTATATGACGGGACTAGCGGGAGGCTGGATACGCAGTATTTT
TRBJ1-4	.	TRBV6-9	few	CASRLAGGASEKLFF	TGTGCCAGCAGACTCGCCGGGGGGGCTAGTGAAAAACTGTTTTTT
TRBJ2-1	.	TRBV12-3/TRBV12-4	few	CASTMGPNEQFF	TGTGCCAGCACCATGGGACCCAATGAGCAGTTCTTC
TRBJ2-1	.	TRBV7-9	.	CASSPGRYEQFF	TGTGCCAGCAGCCCCGGGAGATATGAGCAGTTCTTC
TRBJ2-2	.	TRBV19	many	CATTESPSGYGELFF	TGTGCTACGACCGAGTCCCCCAGCGGGTACGGGGAGCTGTTTTTT
TRBJ2-7	TRBD1	TRBV20-1	.	CSARARTGDTYEQYF	TGCAGTGCTAGAGCGAGGACAGGAGACACCTACGAGCAGTACTTC
TRBJ2-3	TRBD2	TRBV28	.	CASSLFLGLAGGVDTQYF	TGTGCCAGCAGTTTATTTTTGGGCCTAGCGGGAGGGGTAGATACGCAGTATTTT
TRBJ1-4	TRBD1	TRBV20-1	.	CSAGTGVEKLFF	TGCAGTGCTGGAACAGGGGTTGAAAAACTGTTTTTT
TRBJ2-7	TRBD2	TRBV6-1	many	CASRTFSVGGFHEQYF	TGTGCCAGCAGGACCTTCAGTGTGGGGGGGTTCCACGAGCAGTACTTC
TRBJ1-3	.	TRBV11-2	.	CASSLDRTSGNTIYF	TGTGCCAGCAGCTTAGATAGGACGTCTGGAAACACCATATATTTT
TRBJ2-1	TRBD2	TRBV7-8	many	CASSFREGWSNEQFF	TGTGCCAGCAGCTTCCGGGAGGGCTGGAGTAATGAGCAGTTCTTC
TRBJ2-1	TRBD2	TRBV24-1	many	CATSAATGGFSSYNEQFF	TGTGCCACCAGTGCGGCCACGGGGGGATTCAGCTCCTACAATGAGCAGTTCTTC
TRBJ1-2	TRBD1	TRBV5-6	.	CASSDHGQGGYGYTF	TGTGCCAGCAGCGATCACGGACAGGGTGGCTATGGCTACACCTTC
TRBJ1-2	TRBD1	TRBV29-1	few	CSVQRQGNYGYTF	TGCAGCGTCCAACGACAGGGGAACTATGGCTACACCTTC
TRBJ2-3	TRBD1	TRBV6-1	few	CASRPRTGGADTQYF	TGTGCCAGCAGACCTCGGACAGGGGGAGCAGATACGCAGTATTTT
TRBJ1-2	.	TRBV3-1	.	CASRSGEGLGRYTF	TGTGCCAGCAGGTCTGGTGAGGGATTAGGTCGCTACACCTTC
TRBJ2-5	TRBD2	TRBV20-1	.	CSATRGVTQETQYF	TGCAGTGCCACGCGGGGGGTGACCCAAGAGACCCAGTACTTC
TRBJ2-2	.	TRBV3-1	.	CASSQGDNGELFF	TGTGCCAGCAGCCAAGGGGACAACGGGGAGCTGTTTTTT
TRBJ1-2	.	TRBV5-1	.	CASSPAEGLYGYTF	TGCGCCAGCAGCCCCGCGGAGGGGCTCTATGGCTACACCTTC
TRBJ2-1	.	TRBV19	.	CASSMRFSYNEQFF	TGTGCCAGTAGTATGAGATTCTCCTACAATGAGCAGTTCTTC
TRBJ1-1	.	TRBV13	many	CASSTLRGTEAFF	TGTGCCAGCAGCACCCTCAGGGGCACTGAAGCTTTCTTT
TRBJ1-1	TRBD1	TRBV18	many	CASSSQGWGNTEAFF	TGTGCCAGCTCGTCACAGGGGTGGGGGAACACTGAAGCTTTCTTT
TRBJ2-1	TRBD2	TRBV30	.	CLGREGYNEQFF	TGTTTAGGGCGGGAGGGTTACAATGAGCAGTTCTTC
TRBJ2-7	TRBD1	TRBV11-2	many	CASSLGTGSNEQYF	TGTGCCAGCAGCTTAGGGACAGGGAGTAACGAGCAGTACTTC